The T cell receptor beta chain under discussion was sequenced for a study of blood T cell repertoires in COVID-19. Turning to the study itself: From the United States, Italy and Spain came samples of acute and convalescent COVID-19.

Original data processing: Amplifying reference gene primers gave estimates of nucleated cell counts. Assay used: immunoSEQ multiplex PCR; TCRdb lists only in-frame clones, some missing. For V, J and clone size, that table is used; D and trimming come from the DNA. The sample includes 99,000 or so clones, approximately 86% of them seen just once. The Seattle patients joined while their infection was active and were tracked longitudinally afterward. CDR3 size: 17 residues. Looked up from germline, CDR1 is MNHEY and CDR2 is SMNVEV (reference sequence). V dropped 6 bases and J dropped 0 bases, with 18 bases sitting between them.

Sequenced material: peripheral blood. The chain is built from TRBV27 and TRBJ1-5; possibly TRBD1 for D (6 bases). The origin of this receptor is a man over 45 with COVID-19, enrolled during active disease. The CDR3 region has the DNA TGTGCCAGCAGAAGATTGGGGGCCGTTTATAGCAATCAGCCCCAGCATTTT. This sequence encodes CASRRLGAVYSNQPQHF.